This is a list of T cell receptor beta chains from one sample in a study of OX40 agonist ivuxolimab in advanced cancers. Produced via immunoSEQ multiplex PCR; TCRdb's table is partial and in-frame only. The sample lists around 38,000 clones; about nine tenths were seen once. The sequencing here drew on CD4+ or CD8+ T cells sorted from blood, taken in a trial of the OX40 agonist ivuxolimab. The receptors were gathered from an adult with an advanced solid tumor such as melanoma, head and neck, liver or kidney cancer. Each CDR3 is given with its conserved first and last residue. A D gene is named only where the DNA matches it firmly.

13 | . | TRBV9 | CASSGSRDWRYTF
16 | TRBD2 | TRBV25-1 | CASSAAPGGGSNEQFF
13 | . | TRBV10-3 | CAISAKGGGELFF
15 | TRBD2 | TRBV9 | CASSAGGGVAETQYF
14 | . | TRBV7-9 | CASSLKGNDEKLFF
12 | . | TRBV4-2 | CASSHRNGELFF
13 | TRBD2 | TRBV5-1 | CAIPAGESYEQYF
15 | . | TRBV7-8 | CASRLTGTDFEKLFF
15 | . | TRBV19 | CASSIGRRGGSEQFF
15 | TRBD2 | TRBV19 | CASSISGRAGNEQFF
14 | . | TRBV6-5 | CASSYGTPSDGYTF
14 | . | TRBV2 | CASSERVFTGELFF
14 | . | TRBV4-2 | CASSLTKWNYGYTF
13 | TRBD1 | TRBV6-5 | CASRTGTGTEAFF
16 | . | TRBV14 | CASRPDEGPQNTEAFF
15 | . | TRBV28 | CASSLDGGLNQPQHF
15 | . | TRBV19 | CASDPGTGLTYEQYF
12 | . | TRBV28 | CASSEDNGEAFF
15 | . | TRBV6-5 | CAHSPYRDRAGGYTF
13 | . | TRBV14 | CASSQVSNTEAFF
16 | . | TRBV7-9 | CASSLSDTGVPFGYTF
15 | TRBD1 | TRBV7-8 | CASSLRQGNTGELFF
14 | . | TRBV13 | CASSPGGAAYGYTF
16 | TRBD1 | TRBV4-3 | CASSQEGGTGGEKLFF
15 | . | TRBV9 | CASSVEDRYTGELFF
16 | . | TRBV7-2 | CASRSIDSANTGELFF
15 | TRBD2 | TRBV10-3 | CAISEGLAGTDTQYF
15 | . | TRBV5-6 | CASSLDVSSYNEQFF
15 | TRBD1 | TRBV4-2 | CASTGGGQGISGYTF
15 | . | TRBV9 | CASSVGGQPSYEQYF
15 | . | TRBV28 | CASSFLVEWIQPQHF
12 | . | TRBV7-9 | CASRDANEKLFF
14 | . | TRBV5-6 | CASSLGTVNQPQHF
12 | . | TRBV30 | CAWSVRENEQYF
11 | . | TRBV30 | CAWNSGDTQYF
12 | . | TRBV11-3 | CASSFYDDEQFF
12 | . | TRBV7-9 | CASSLSAAGAFF
16 | TRBD2 | TRBV7-9 | CASSFSGRPGTDTQYF
15 | TRBD2 | TRBV7-3 | CASSPGLAGSDTQYF
16 | . | TRBV5-5 | CASSLPWDNLGNTIYF
16 | TRBD2 | TRBV7-3 | CASSPGAGGLADTQYF
16 | . | TRBV19 | CASSPTQGRRTDTQYF
17 | TRBD1 | TRBV5-4 | CASSKGTGASPYNEQFF
13 | TRBD2 | TRBV11-2 | CASSRGGTYEQYF
16 | TRBD1 | TRBV4-2 | CASSQTGGSGANVLTF
15 | . | TRBV7-9 | CASSLAKQGSSPLHF
13 | . | TRBV5-1 | CASSLGVRDEQYF
15 | TRBD1 | TRBV4-3 | CASSLEQGSNQPQHF
16 | . | TRBV11-1 | CASSSRDPSSYNEQFF
14 | TRBD2 | TRBV7-9 | CASSLGTSGNEQFF
18 | . | TRBV2 | CASSVALELERSNNEQFF
15 | . | TRBV28 | CASSWSQPTNSPLHF
16 | . | TRBV5-1 | CASSLDGSFPNYGYTF
11 | TRBD1 | TRBV30 | CAWGQGGELFF
13 | . | TRBV6-5 | CATYSRGDTEAFF